These 16 T cell receptor beta chains were sequenced from one sample in a study of cytomegalovirus exposure and HLA in healthy donors. Researchers ran the PCR with 60 Vbeta and 13 Jbeta primers. Assay used: immunoSEQ multiplex PCR; TCRdb lists only in-frame clones, some missing. The sample records 72,000 or so clones, roughly 66% being singletons. The source material was PBMCs. These receptors were collected from a woman between 50 and 59 years old in good health and CMV-seronegative.

Regarding this clone: The sample holds other DNA sequences that translate to the same CDR3. CDR3 region: CATSRGTGYGYTF. CDR3 in DNA: TGTGCCACCAGCAGGGGGACAGGGTATGGCTACACCTTC. The V call is TRBV15, the J call TRBJ1-2, with 9 bases that match TRBD1. J lost 5 bases, V lost 3 bases, and 1 base had no gene match. The CDR3 is 13 amino acids. The V gene's germline CDR1 is LNHNV and CDR2 YYDKDF (reference sequence).

This chain links TRBV19 with TRBJ1-2; D remains unclear. This CDR3 is 13 amino acids long. Germline V CDR1 and CDR2: LNHDA, SQIVND (reference sequence). The V end lost 5 bases, the J end lost 0 bases, and 7 bases lay between the germline ends. For the CDR3, the DNA is TGTGCCAGTAGTTTCGGGGCTAACTATGGCTACACCTTC. Translation: CASSFGANYGYTF. Together with reference TRBV19 and TRBJ1-2, the CDR3 gives the full variable domain: DGGITQSPKYLFRKEGQNVTLSCEQNLNHDAMYWYRQDPGQGLRLIYYSQIVNDFQKGDIAEGYSVSREKKESFPLTVTSAQKNPTAFYLCASSFGANYGYTFGSGTRLTVV.

This clone is a singleton in its sample. Germline and junction disagree at one end, which may indicate a read error. The rearrangement joins TRBV15 to TRBJ1-2; D may be TRBD1 (5 bases). The CDR3 is made up of 14 amino acids. Germline values: CDR1 LNHNV, CDR2 YYDKDF (reference sequence). The CDR3 DNA reads TGTGCCACCAGCCGAGACGGGGGAAACTATGGCTACACCTTC. Residues: CATSRDGGNYGYTF. The complete variable domain, with remaining parts taken from reference TRBV15 and TRBJ1-2, reads DAMVIQNPRYQVTQFGKPVTLSCSQTLNHNVMYWYQQKSSQAPKLLFHYYDKDFNNEADTPDNFQSRRPNTSFCFLDIRSPGLGDTAMYLCATSRDGGNYGYTFGSGTRLTVV.

This chain joins TRBV4-3 and TRBJ1-1, with D possibly matching TRBD1 (5 bases). In germline, CDR1 is LGHNA, CDR2 YSLEER. The CDR3 runs to 13 residues. The V end lost 4 bases, the J end lost 4 bases, and 10 bases lay between the germline ends. In DNA form, the CDR3 reads TGCGCCAGCAGCCCAGGGTTAGGCACTGAAGCTTTCTTT. It encodes CASSPGLGTEAFF.

The rearrangement links TRBV5-4 to TRBJ1-4; D gene uncertain. The CDR3 covers 14 residues. V was trimmed by 0 bases and J by 5 bases, leaving 8 bases between them. Per germline, CDR1 SGHNT and CDR2 YYREEE (reference sequence). The CDR3 region is CASSLAGLNEKLFF. The DNA of the CDR3 is TGTGCCAGCAGCTTGGCCGGGTTGAATGAAAAACTGTTTTTT. Supplemented by reference TRBV5-4 and TRBJ1-4, the full variable domain reads ETGVTQSPTHLIKTRGQQVTLRCSSQSGHNTVSWYQQALGQGPQFIFQYYREEENGRGNFPPRFSGLQFPNYSSELNVNALELDDSALYLCASSLAGLNEKLFFGSGTQLSVL.

The rearrangement links TRBV5-1 to TRBJ1-1; 7 nucleotides line up with TRBD1. Germline trimming cut 0 bases from V and 11 bases from J; bases unmatched to any gene: 7. The CDR3 loop spans 13 amino acids. Germline CDR1 reads SGHRS; CDR2 reads YFSETQ. DNA of the CDR3: TGCGCCAGCAGCTTGGTTTCAGGGGGTCGGGCTTTCTTT. Translation: CASSLVSGGRAFF.

The chain is built from TRBV19 and TRBJ2-7, with TRBD2 as a possible D gene (5 bases). This CDR3 spans 12 amino acids. V was clipped by 5 bases and J by 3 bases, with 8 bases between them. Germline V gene lookup returns CDR1 LNHDA and CDR2 SQIVND (reference sequence). The CDR3 DNA sequence: TGTGCCAGTAGTCCGGGGTACTACGAGCAGTACTTC. Residues: CASSPGYYEQYF.

J is TRBJ2-5 and V is TRBV5-6; D possibly corresponds to TRBD2 (6 bases). V lost 4 bases, J lost 5 bases, and 18 bases lay in between. This CDR3 comprises 15 residues. From germline, CDR1 is SGHDT and CDR2 YYEEEE. The CDR3 protein is CASSPSMASAETQYF. The DNA for the CDR3 is TGTGCCAGCAGCCCGAGTATGGCTAGCGCGGAGACCCAGTACTTC.

The rearrangement links TRBV28 to TRBJ1-2; 12 bases line up with TRBD1. The ends lost 5 bases at V and 8 bases at J; junction bases unmatched: 9. CDR3 length equals 15 residues. The germline CDR1 and CDR2 sequences are MDHEN and SYDVKM. The CDR3 DNA follows: TGTGCCAGCAGTCCCGGGACAGGGGGCCAAGACGGCTACACCTTC. Amino acid sequence: CASSPGTGGQDGYTF.

The J gene is TRBJ1-2, the V gene TRBV6-5; 8 nucleotides line up with TRBD1. The V gene end was trimmed by 0 bases and the J gene end by 10 bases; junction bases not matched to a gene: 7. The germline gives CDR1 MNHEY, CDR2 SVGAGI. There are 14 residues in the CDR3. As DNA, the CDR3 is TGTGCCAGCAGTTACTCGACAGGGGAGTGGGCCTACACCTTC. Protein sequence: CASSYSTGEWAYTF.

This clone occurred a few times. The V call is TRBV7-2, the J call TRBJ2-7; TRBD2 might be the D (5 bases). The germline V gene encodes CDR1 SGHTA and CDR2 FQGNSA. The CDR3 runs 15 residues. With 4 bases removed from V and 7 bases from J, the gap between germline ends came to 20 bases. The CDR3 DNA reads as TGTGCCAGCAGCTCCCCGACTAAGGGTTTTTTGGAGCAGTACTTC. Translation: CASSSPTKGFLEQYF.

The genes are TRBV27 and TRBJ2-1, with 12 bases that match TRBD2. CDR3 length: 15 residues. V lost 7 bases to trimming and J lost 4 bases; unmatched junction nucleotides: 5. The V gene's germline CDR1 is MNHEY and CDR2 SMNVEV (reference sequence). The CDR3 spells CASIPGTSGYNEQFF. The CDR3 DNA reads as TGTGCCAGCATCCCGGGGACTAGCGGGTACAATGAGCAGTTCTTC.

V gene TRBV19 combines with J gene TRBJ1-5; a weak D match, TRBD1 (6 bases). V dropped 9 bases and J dropped 11 bases, with 17 bases sitting between them. The CDR3 has 12 amino acids. Germline-derived CDR1 and CDR2 are LNHDA and SQIVND (reference sequence). CDR3 amino acids: CASGQSVPAQHF. In DNA, the CDR3 is TGTGCCAGCGGACAGAGTGTTCCAGCCCAGCATTTT.

V is TRBV20-1 and J is TRBJ2-1, with 7 bases aligning to TRBD1. The CDR3 length is 11 residues. V shed 4 bases and J 10 bases; nucleotides not matched to a gene: 4. Germline V gene data show CDR1 as DFQATT and CDR2 as SNEGSKA (reference sequence). The CDR3 is CSAKDRPEQFF. The CDR3 DNA follows: TGCAGTGCTAAGGACAGGCCAGAGCAGTTCTTC.

The chain uses TRBV28 and TRBJ2-5; D possibly corresponds to TRBD2 (6 bases). CDR3 length: 13 residues. V dropped 7 bases and J dropped 5 bases, with 14 bases sitting between them. Germline-derived CDR1 and CDR2 are MDHEN and SYDVKM. CDR3 sequence (DNA): TGTGCCAGCACCACGGGAGCCTTGGAGACCCAGTACTTC. It codes for CASTTGALETQYF.

This chain joins TRBV28 and TRBJ1-5; D might be TRBD1 (6 bases). The CDR3 has 18 residues. V shed 8 bases and J shed 5 bases, with 28 bases lying between them. CDR1 and CDR2 (germline): MDHEN, SYDVKM. The CDR3 reads CASSLWGQGVFVYQPQHF. CDR3 nucleotides: TGTGCCAGCTCCCTTTGGGGGCAGGGTGTGTTTGTGTATCAGCCCCAGCATTTT.